This T cell receptor (beta chain) was obtained from a study of cytomegalovirus exposure and HLA in healthy donors. General study results and limits: Reported findings show TCR beta sequences accurately forecast HLA-A and HLA-B alleles in most subjects.

As concerns this clone: Its antigen is unidentified.

PCR employed 60 Vbeta and 13 Jbeta primers. TCRdb keeps only in-frame clones here, not all; method: immunoSEQ multiplex PCR. Among some 150,000 clones, 75% to 80% were seen once, and the ten largest hold about 0.62%. CDR1 is SGHAT, CDR2 FQNNGV, per germline. The CDR3 contains 17 residues. The V gene end was trimmed by 5 bases and the J gene end by 0 bases; junction bases not matched to a gene: 10. The chain recombines TRBV11-2 with TRBJ1-1; 9 bases map to TRBD1. The sequencing sample was made of PBMCs. The sequence came from a male donor in good health and CMV-seronegative. Here the CDR3 reads CASSPLPGQGMNTEAFF. The CDR3 coding sequence is TGTGCCAGCAGCCCCCTCCCGGGACAGGGAATGAACACTGAAGCTTTCTTT.